Listed here are 30 T cell receptor beta chains from one sample, sequenced in a study of regulatory T cells in long-lasting Graves disease. Building the TCR beta libraries relied on iRepertoire HTBI primers, and CDR3 regions underwent Arm-PCR. TCRdb called the multiplex PCR reads again in MiXCR, with one record for every CDR3 protein. The table shows about 340,000 distinct CDR3 sequences, with roughly a fifth occurring only once. Time point of the sample: persistent/refractory GD, antithyroid drugs over 5 years with positive TRAb. PBMC RNA was the source of the TCR library. Source: peripheral blood mononuclear cells (PBMCs), taken when the disease was refractory, from a patient treated with antithyroid drugs. All receptors derive from a female donor with Graves disease.

The table lists this clonotype with a few counts. The chain is built from TRBV6-1 and TRBJ1-4, with D perhaps matching TRBD1 (5 bases). Between the trimmed V and J ends, which lost 4 bases and 8 bases, there was a span of 14 bases. Germline assignment: CDR1 MNHNS and CDR2 SASEGT. CDR3 length equals 14 residues. The chain's CDR3 is CASSVRGFEEKLFF. DNA for the CDR3: TGTGCCAGCAGTGTTAGGGGTTTTGAAGAAAAACTGTTTTTT.

At least ten counts were recorded for this clonotype. This chain links TRBV12-3 or TRBV12-4 with TRBJ1-3; possible D gene TRBD1, 6 bases. CDR3 length: 14 amino acids. Trimming took 6 bases from V and 2 from J, leaving 11 bases between them. The CDR3 coding sequence is TGTGCCAGCAGCCTAACAGGGACTGGAAACACCATATATTTT. This translates into CASSLTGTGNTIYF.

This clonotype came up a few times. The chain carries TRBV19 and TRBJ2-2, with 13 bases identical to TRBD2. CDR1 LNHDA and CDR2 SQIVND come from the germline V gene (reference sequence). The CDR3 runs 16 residues. With V trimmed by 3 bases and J by 7 bases, 5 bases remained unmatched. The CDR3 reads CASSITSGGAGGELFF. As DNA, the CDR3 is TGTGCCAGTAGTATCACTAGCGGGGGGGCCGGCGGGGAGCTGTTTTTT.

This clonotype was picked up many times. This chain joins TRBV28 and TRBJ2-7; D is unresolved. This CDR3 has 13 residues. Germline V gene sequence: CDR1 MDHEN, CDR2 SYDVKM. Trimming stripped 8 bases from V and 7 bases from J, with 18 bases between. Written as DNA, the CDR3 is TGTGCCAGCCGATCGACGGTCCTACAGGAGCAGTACTTC. The encoded protein is CASRSTVLQEQYF.

This chain links TRBV11-2 with TRBJ2-2, with 12 bases aligning to TRBD2. This CDR3 contains 15 residues. The V gene's germline CDR1 is SGHAT and CDR2 FQNNGV. V shed 6 bases, J shed 4 bases, and the junction held 3 bases outside the gene matches. Here the CDR3 DNA reads TGTGCCAGCAGTCCACTAGCGGGGGGCACCGGGGAGCTGTTTTTT. It codes for CASSPLAGGTGELFF.

Ten or more counts support this clonotype. The chain combines TRBV12-3 or TRBV12-4 with TRBJ1-2; D ambiguous. Trimming took 3 bases from V and 5 from J, leaving 10 bases between them. The CDR3 runs to 13 residues. CDR3 residues: CASSFDPPYGYTF. CDR3 bases: TGTGCCAGCAGTTTCGACCCTCCGTATGGCTACACCTTC.

The CDR3 reads CATSRPEGRGYTF. The CDR3 nucleotides read TGTGCCACCAGCAGACCCGAGGGCCGTGGCTACACCTTC. This sequence joins TRBV15 and TRBJ1-2; D not certain. Trimming stripped 2 bases from V and 7 bases from J, with 11 bases between. The V gene's germline CDR1 is LNHNV and CDR2 YYDKDF (reference sequence). This CDR3 region has 13 residues.

Comments on this clonotype: With a much larger clone just one base away, this may be a read error. The CDR3 DNA is TGTGCCGGTAGTGGCCTACAGGGGGCTCTTGGCAATCAGCCCCAGCATTTT. Translation gives CAGSGLQGALGNQPQHF. The chain is built from TRBV19 and TRBJ1-5, with 9 bases identical to TRBD1. The CDR3 consists of 17 residues. Germline V gives CDR1 LNHDA, CDR2 SQIVND (reference sequence). The full variable domain, its missing parts supplied by reference TRBV19 and TRBJ1-5, is DGGITQSPKYLFRKEGQNVTLSCEQNLNHDAMYWYRQDPGQGLRLIYYSQIVNDFQKGDIAEGYSVSREKKESFPLTVTSAQKNPTAFYLCAGSGLQGALGNQPQHFGDGTRLSIL.

In its sample, this clonotype was seen a few times. The V and J genes are TRBV6-4 and TRBJ2-2; D is tentatively TRBD1 or TRBD2 (5 bases each). CDR1 MRHNA and CDR2 SNTAGT come from the germline V gene. The CDR3 is 14 residues long. The germline V and J ends were trimmed by 4 bases and 3 bases, with 9 bases remaining between them. For the CDR3, the DNA is TGTGCCAGCAGTGCCCTGGGGGACACCGGGGAGCTGTTTTTT. Residues: CASSALGDTGELFF.

The chain links TRBV12-3 or TRBV12-4 to TRBJ1-2; no clear D. V lost 3 bases to trimming and J lost 2 bases, with 13 bases between them. The CDR3 has 15 amino acids. Here the CDR3 reads CASSLLHRSNYGYTF. In nucleotides, the CDR3 is TGTGCCAGCAGTTTGCTCCACAGATCGAACTATGGCTACACCTTC.

The sample holds many counts of this clonotype. This rearrangement joins TRBV18 to TRBJ1-5, with TRBD1 matching over 7 bases. The ends lost 3 bases at V and 4 bases at J; junction bases unmatched: 6. Germline CDR1 and CDR2: KGHSH and LQKENI. CDR3 length: 15 amino acids. Written as DNA, the CDR3 is TGTGCCAGCTCACCCGGACAGGTCCTTAATCAGCCCCAGCATTTT. Translation gives CASSPGQVLNQPQHF.

The gene calls are TRBV20-1 and TRBJ1-5; 9 bases agree with TRBD1. The germline V gene encodes CDR1 DFQATT and CDR2 SNEGSKA (reference sequence). J was trimmed by 1 base and V by 5 bases; bases with no gene match: 9. This CDR3 comprises 16 residues. CDR3 in DNA: TGCAGTGCTCGCCACAGGGGGCCGAAGAGCAATCAGCCCCAGCATTTT. This gives the protein CSARHRGPKSNQPQHF.

This clonotype was seen repeatedly, ten times or more. The gene calls are TRBV24-1 and TRBJ1-5; D uncertain. The CDR3 totals 14 residues. Germline V CDR1 and CDR2: KGHDR, SFDVKD. The V and J ends lost 4 bases and 1 base respectively, with 7 bases between them. CDR3 sequence (DNA): TGTGCCACCAGTGAGTGGGGAAGCAATCAGCCCCAGCATTTT. Protein: CATSEWGSNQPQHF.

The chain uses TRBV27 and TRBJ2-7; 8 bases are a match to TRBD2. With V trimmed by 0 bases and J by 4 bases, 5 bases remained unmatched. There are 15 residues in the CDR3. The germline V gene encodes CDR1 MNHEY and CDR2 SMNVEV (reference sequence). The CDR3 DNA reads as TGTGCCAGCAGTTTATCTGCTGGGACTAGATACGAGCAGTACTTC. As protein: CASSLSAGTRYEQYF.

V is TRBV9 and J is TRBJ2-7; D is ambiguous. Germline V CDR1 and CDR2: SGDLS, YYNGEE. Deletions cut 0 bases from V and 1 base from J, with 8 bases between. This CDR3 is 14 amino acids long. CDR3: CASSVEPNSYEQYF. The CDR3 coding sequence is TGTGCCAGCAGCGTAGAACCGAATTCCTACGAGCAGTACTTC.

This clonotype was seen ten or more times. The rearrangement links TRBV6-1 to TRBJ2-5; D remains unclear. CDR3 length equals 15 residues. Trimming pared 5 bases from V and 3 bases from J, leaving 16 bases between. The germline gives CDR1 MNHNS, CDR2 SASEGT. The CDR3 is CASSNYKRWEETQYF. Written as DNA, the CDR3 is TGTGCCAGCAGTAACTATAAACGGTGGGAAGAGACCCAGTACTTC.

This clonotype showed up just a few times. The rearrangement uses TRBV4-1 and TRBJ2-4; no firm D call. The CDR3 consists of 17 residues. Germline V gene sequence: CDR1 MGHRA, CDR2 YSYEKL. Trimming shortened V by 0 bases and J by 0 bases, and 12 bases separated the two germline ends. CDR3 loop: CASSQERIELAKNIQYF. The CDR3 bases are TGCGCCAGCAGCCAAGAAAGGATAGAACTAGCCAAAAACATTCAGTACTTC.

This chain connects TRBV10-3 to TRBJ1-5, with D perhaps matching TRBD1 (6 bases). V lost 3 bases and J 6 bases, leaving 24 bases between the germline ends. This CDR3 has 18 residues. Germline values: CDR1 ENHRY, CDR2 SYGVKD. Here the CDR3 reads CAISDSIPFGGASQPQHF. CDR3 DNA: TGTGCCATCAGTGACTCGATTCCTTTTGGGGGCGCTTCTCAGCCCCAGCATTTT.

This clonotype was detected ten times or more. The chain joins TRBV28 to TRBJ2-7; TRBD2 agrees at 7 bases. Germline loops: CDR1 MDHEN, CDR2 SYDVKM. This CDR3 comprises 13 residues. V gave up 2 bases and J gave up 3 bases; unmatched junction bases: 1. CDR3 sequence: CASSLAGDYEQYF. The CDR3 nucleotides are TGTGCCAGCAGTTTAGCGGGGGACTACGAGCAGTACTTC.

This chain links TRBV27 with TRBJ2-7; 11 nucleotides align to TRBD2. Germline V gene data show CDR1 as MNHEY and CDR2 as SMNVEV (reference sequence). The J segment lost 5 bases and the V segment lost 6 bases, leaving 6 bases of the junction unmatched. The CDR3 runs 14 residues. The CDR3 sequence: CASSVAGGPDEQYF. The CDR3 DNA reads TGTGCCAGCAGCGTAGCGGGAGGGCCCGACGAGCAGTACTTC.

This clonotype was seen ten or more times. V is TRBV7-8 and J is TRBJ1-2; maybe TRBD1 (5 bases). The CDR3 covers 17 residues. CDR1 SGHVS and CDR2 FQNEAQ come from the germline V gene. Trimming removed 4 bases from V and 2 bases from J, with 20 bases in between. The CDR3 nucleotides read TGTGCCAGCAGCTCCGAGGTTGGGAGGGGTAAAAACTATGGCTACACCTTC. Amino acid sequence: CASSSEVGRGKNYGYTF.

This clonotype was recorded at least ten times. Written as DNA, the CDR3 is TGCGCCAGCAGCTTGACTGGGTCGGGGGAGCAGTACTTC. Amino acids: CASSLTGSGEQYF. The chain has TRBV5-1 and TRBJ2-7; D may be TRBD2 (5 bases). This CDR3 is 13 amino acids long. V lost 1 base and J 7 bases, leaving 12 bases between the germline ends. Germline-derived CDR1 and CDR2 are SGHRS and YFSETQ.

This clonotype was detected many times. The chain combines TRBV18 with TRBJ2-7; D unresolved. Germline V gene data show CDR1 as KGHSH and CDR2 as LQKENI. V lost 4 bases and J lost 2, with 9 bases in between. CDR3 length: 13 residues. In nucleotides, the CDR3 is TGTGCCAGCTCACGGGCAGCAGCCTACGAGCAGTACTTC. Amino acids: CASSRAAAYEQYF.

This chain connects TRBV5-1 to TRBJ2-2; TRBD1 might be the D (5 bases). This CDR3 has 17 amino acids. Between the trimmed V and J ends, which lost 4 bases and 4 bases, there was a span of 20 bases. Germline loops: CDR1 SGHRS, CDR2 YFSETQ. The CDR3 here is CASSPLTGQGGTGELFF. Written as DNA, the CDR3 is TGCGCCAGCAGCCCCCTGACGGGCCAGGGTGGCACCGGGGAGCTGTTTTTT.

This chain joins TRBV6-2 or TRBV6-3 and TRBJ1-3; D perhaps matches TRBD1 (6 bases). The CDR3 runs 13 residues. Germline V gives CDR1 MNHEY, CDR2 SVGEGT. Trimming pared 7 bases from V and 4 bases from J, leaving 11 bases between. The DNA for the CDR3 is TGTGCCAGCACCAGGGGATACGGAAACACCATATATTTT. The encoded protein is CASTRGYGNTIYF.

This clonotype came up many times. The chain uses TRBV24-1 and TRBJ2-5; D ambiguous. CDR1 is KGHDR and CDR2 is SFDVKD in the germline V gene. The CDR3 covers 11 residues. V was cut by 9 bases and J by 0 bases, with 4 bases left in between. CDR3 sequence (DNA): TGTGCCACCTCGTACCAAGAGACCCAGTACTTC. Protein: CATSYQETQYF.

This clonotype was seen ten or more times. The rearrangement joins TRBV11-2 to TRBJ2-5; D is possibly TRBD2 (6 bases). CDR3 size: 13 residues. V lost 5 bases and J lost 3, with 10 bases in between. Looked up from germline, CDR1 is SGHAT and CDR2 is FQNNGV. This CDR3 reads CASSPGTEETQYF. CDR3 nucleotides: TGTGCCAGCAGCCCAGGGACTGAAGAGACCCAGTACTTC.

The chain employs TRBV6-5 and TRBJ2-7; D might be TRBD1 or TRBD2, each matching 6 bases. From germline, CDR1 is MNHEY and CDR2 SVGAGI. CDR3 length: 14 residues. The V and J ends lost 3 bases and 6 bases respectively, with 15 bases between them. The CDR3 spells CASSYAGGSSEQYF. CDR3 in DNA: TGTGCCAGCAGTTATGCCGGGGGCTCCAGCGAGCAGTACTTC.

This sequence joins TRBV20-1 and TRBJ2-2, with TRBD2 matching 11 bases. Looked up from germline, CDR1 is DFQATT and CDR2 is SNEGSKA (reference sequence). V gave up 3 bases and J gave up 3 bases; unmatched junction bases: 3. The CDR3 sequence is 15 residues long. The CDR3 loop reads CSASPLAGDTGELFF. DNA for the CDR3: TGCAGTGCTAGTCCACTAGCGGGGGACACCGGGGAGCTGTTTTTT.

This clonotype was observed a few times. The V and J genes are TRBV7-9 and TRBJ1-1; D perhaps matches TRBD1 (5 bases). The CDR3 spans 15 residues. CDR1 is SEHNR, CDR2 FQNEAQ, per germline (reference sequence). V gave up 4 bases and J gave up 0 bases, with 12 bases separating them. This CDR3 reads CASSYARGLNTEAFF. Here the CDR3 DNA reads TGTGCCAGCAGCTACGCAAGGGGCCTGAACACTGAAGCTTTCTTT. The full variable domain, in which reference TRBV7-9 and TRBJ1-1 provide the parts outside the CDR3, is DTGVSQNPRHKITKRGQNVTFRCDPISEHNRLYWYRQTLGQGPEFLTYFQNEAQLEKSRLLSDRFSAERPKGSFSTLEIQRTEQGDSAMYLCASSYARGLNTEAFFGQGTRLTVV.